These 18 T cell receptor beta chains came from one sample sequenced in a study of Tregs in tolerant kidney transplant recipients. Method: immunoSEQ multiplex PCR; TCRdb's copy keeps in-frame clones and lacks some. The repertoire table contains 45,000 to 55,000 clones. The material was CD4+ T cells from blood, obtained before the transplant. The receptors stem from a human donor who received a combined kidney and bone marrow transplant.

A word on this clone: Coverage ceases 3 residues before the CDR3 finishes, and the germline J gene fills in the end. The chain has TRBV7-9 and TRBJ2-6; 8 nucleotides agree with TRBD1. Germline-derived CDR1 and CDR2 are SEHNR and FQNEAQ (reference sequence). CDR3 length: 15 residues. The junction had 0 bases not matched to a gene; V was cut back by 1 base and J by 4 bases. The CDR3 DNA, read in part, is TGTGCCAGCAGCTTAGGGACAGGGGGGGCCAACGTC. This sequence encodes CASSLGTGGANV. The whole CDR3 region reads CASSLGTGGANVLTF.

CDR3 protein: CASSLSGSSYNEQFF. The sequenced CDR3 bases are TGTGCCAGCAGCTTAAGCGGGAGCTCCTACAATGAG. The V gene is TRBV7-3, the J gene TRBJ2-1; 7 bases line up with TRBD2. Read sequence stops 3 residues before the CDR3 end, and the germline J gene provides the missing end. V was pared by 1 base and J by 0 bases, with 0 bases of the junction left unmatched. The CDR3 is made up of 15 amino acids. Germline V gives CDR1 SGHTA, CDR2 FQGTGA.

Note on this clone: The DNA ends 3 residues before the CDR3 does, and the rest of the CDR3 is filled in from the germline J gene. The chain links TRBV7-2 to TRBJ2-1; a possible D gene is TRBD2 (5 bases). The germline V and J ends were trimmed by 5 bases and 7 bases, with 15 bases remaining between them. The CDR3 loop spans 14 amino acids. CDR1 and CDR2 from the germline V gene are SGHTA and FQGNSA. CDR3 DNA (partial): TGTGCCAGCAGCCCGCGGGCCCAAGGAAATGAG. It codes for CASSPRAQGNE. The full CDR3 protein reads CASSPRAQGNEQFF.

With regard to this clone: The observed sequence ends 3 residues before the CDR3 terminus, with the missing tail filled in from the germline J gene. V usage is TRBV9 and J usage is TRBJ2-1; D perhaps matches TRBD1 (7 bases). This CDR3 has 19 amino acids. V lost 0 bases, J lost 6 bases, and 25 bases lay in between. Germline lookup yields CDR1 SGDLS and CDR2 YYNGEE. The DNA read from the CDR3 is TGTGCCAGCAGCGTAGAGGACAGGAGGGGCTCTAGCTCCATCAATGAG. Amino acids: CASSVEDRRGSSSINE. The CDR3, in full, reads CASSVEDRRGSSSINEQFF. The variable domain in full, completed from reference TRBV9 and TRBJ2-1, reads DSGVTQTPKHLITATGQRVTLRCSPRSGDLSVYWYQQSLDQGLQFLIQYYNGEERAKGNILERFSAQQFPDLHSELNLSSLELGDSALYFCASSVEDRRGSSSINEQFFGPGTRLTVL.

Turning to this clone: The read comes to an end 3 residues before the CDR3 does, leaving the germline J gene to fill in the end. The genes are TRBV2 and TRBJ1-1, with D possibly TRBD1 on 5 matching bases. The CDR3 contains 13 residues. Trimming shortened V by 6 bases and J by 2 bases, and 10 bases separated the two germline ends. Germline values: CDR1 SNHLY, CDR2 FYNNEI. CDR3 residues: CASRRQSNTEAFF. The CDR3 DNA, read in part, is TGTGCCAGCAGAAGACAGAGCAACACTGAA.

Concerning this clone: The read ends 3 residues shy of where the CDR3 ends; the end is completed using the germline J gene. The genes are TRBV20-1 and TRBJ1-5; D ambiguous. Germline V gives CDR1 DFQATT, CDR2 SNEGSKA (reference sequence). This CDR3 is built from 15 residues. Trimming cost V 3 bases and J 0 bases, with 12 bases left between them. CDR3 DNA, as far as it was read: TGCAGTGCTAGGCGTTCTTCCGATAGCAATCAGCCC. Protein: CSARRSSDSNQP. The complete CDR3 reads CSARRSSDSNQPQHF.

On this clone itself: The CDR3 end is not reached by the read, which stops 3 residues before it; the germline J gene fills it in. V is TRBV7-2 and J is TRBJ2-1; 9 nucleotides align to TRBD1. The CDR3 runs to 14 residues. In germline, CDR1 is SGHTA, CDR2 FQGNSA. J gave up 6 bases and V 8 bases, and 8 bases lay outside the gene matches. This CDR3 reads CASERDRAFNEQFF. CDR3 bases read: TGTGCCAGCGAGCGGGACAGGGCCTTCAATGAG.

In the case of this clone: The observed sequence ends 3 residues before the CDR3 terminus, with the missing tail filled in from the germline J gene. The V call is TRBV14, the J call TRBJ1-2; D unclear. The germline V and J ends were trimmed by 4 bases and 1 base, with 10 bases remaining between them. The CDR3 has 14 residues. CDR1 is SGHDN and CDR2 is FVKESK in the germline V gene. The covered CDR3 bases are TGTGCCAGCAGCCCCCAAGCTCTTAACTATGGC. It translates to CASSPQALNYG. The whole CDR3 protein is CASSPQALNYGYTF.

On this clone itself: The CDR3 extends 3 residues past the end of the read, so its final part is completed from the germline J gene. The genes are TRBV30 and TRBJ2-3, with 11 bases fitting TRBD2. This CDR3 has 14 residues. Germline CDR1 and CDR2: GTSNPN and SVGIG (reference sequence). After removal of 0 bases from V and 7 bases from J, the junction contained 3 bases not matched to a gene. The sequenced part of the CDR3 DNA is TGTGCCTGGAGTGTACTAGCGGGAGCAAATACG. Protein: CAWSVLAGANT. The complete CDR3 reads CAWSVLAGANTQYF.

Comments on this clone: The CDR3 end is not reached by the read, which stops 3 residues before it; the germline J gene fills it in. V usage is TRBV12-3 or TRBV12-4 and J usage is TRBJ2-7; D not resolved. The germline V and J ends were trimmed by 1 base and 0 bases, with 16 bases remaining between them. This CDR3 region has 17 residues. The CDR3 sequence is CASSLVWANPSSYEQYF. The sequenced CDR3 bases are TGTGCCAGCAGTTTAGTTTGGGCCAACCCGAGCTCCTACGAG.

Comments on this clone: The CDR3 extends 3 residues past the end of the read, so its final part is completed from the germline J gene. The J gene is TRBJ2-5, the V gene TRBV5-1, with D perhaps TRBD2 (7 bases). The V and J ends lost 3 bases and 3 bases respectively, with 18 bases between them. Per germline, CDR1 SGHRS and CDR2 YFSETQ. The CDR3 covers 16 residues. CDR3 DNA (partial): TGCGCCAGCAGCTCCGTGGGGGGGGGCTCCAAAGAGACC. As protein: CASSSVGGGSKET. The full CDR3 reads CASSSVGGGSKETQYF.

Concerning this clone: The read ends 3 residues shy of where the CDR3 ends; the end is completed using the germline J gene. V usage is TRBV6-2 or TRBV6-3 and J usage is TRBJ2-2; D is undetermined. The CDR3 has 14 residues. CDR1 and CDR2 (germline): MNHEY, SVGEGT. V lost 5 bases and J 6 bases, leaving 13 bases between the germline ends. The sequenced CDR3 bases are TGTGCCAGCAGTCGGAACAGTATCGCCGGGGAG. This translates into CASSRNSIAGE. The full CDR3 is CASSRNSIAGELFF.

Concerning this clone: The CDR3 end lies 3 residues beyond the end of the read and is filled in from the germline J gene. This rearrangement joins TRBV7-3 to TRBJ2-1, with 8 bases aligning to TRBD1. V lost 2 bases to trimming and J lost 3 bases; unmatched junction nucleotides: 9. Germline CDR1 is SGHTA and CDR2 is FQGTGA. This CDR3 is built from 17 residues. Partial CDR3 DNA: TGTGCCAGCAGCTTAGAGGCGGCAGGGGGCGGCTACAATGAG. Translating gives CASSLEAAGGGYNE. The whole CDR3 region reads CASSLEAAGGGYNEQFF.

Remarks on this clone: The read halts 3 residues ahead of the CDR3 end, with the missing end drawn from the germline J gene. J is TRBJ1-5 and V is TRBV7-6, with D possibly TRBD1 on 6 matching bases. CDR1 is SGHVS, CDR2 FNYEAQ, per germline. This CDR3 is 14 amino acids long. Between the trimmed V and J ends, which lost 0 bases and 8 bases, there was a span of 11 bases. CDR3 sequence: CASSLAGGEEPQHF. The sequenced part of the CDR3 DNA is TGTGCCAGCAGCTTAGCTGGGGGCGAGGAGCCC.

In the case of this clone: The CDR3 end lies 3 residues beyond the end of the read and is filled in from the germline J gene. The chain uses TRBV30 and TRBJ2-2; 8 bases are a match to TRBD2. V shed 0 bases, J shed 7 bases, and the junction held 1 base outside the gene matches. Per the germline V gene, CDR1 is GTSNPN and CDR2 is SVGIG (reference sequence). The CDR3 is 13 residues long. CDR3 region: CAWSVSGSGELFF. The part of the CDR3 DNA that was read is TGTGCCTGGAGTGTCAGCGGGAGCGGGGAG.

About this clone itself: From the germline J gene comes the end of the CDR3, since the read stops 3 residues before it. This sequence joins TRBV5-1 and TRBJ2-2, with D possibly matching TRBD2 (5 bases). Germline V gives CDR1 SGHRS, CDR2 YFSETQ. The CDR3 is made up of 15 amino acids. Trimming left V 4 bases short and J 1 base short, with 11 bases between. The part of the CDR3 DNA that was read is TGCGCCAGCAGCCCGCGGACTGTGAACACCGGGGAG. The encoded protein is CASSPRTVNTGE. The CDR3 in full is CASSPRTVNTGELFF.

Concerning this clone itself: The read gets to within 3 residues of the CDR3 end, and the germline J gene fills in the rest. The chain is built from TRBV19 and TRBJ1-1; 8 bases agree with TRBD1. Germline-derived CDR1 and CDR2 are LNHDA and SQIVND (reference sequence). CDR3 length equals 15 residues. Unmatched junction bases numbered 8, after V lost 6 bases and J lost 2 bases. CDR3 sequence: CASSPGQGINTEAFF. CDR3 DNA (partial): TGTGCCAGTAGCCCCGGACAGGGTATCAACACTGAA.

Turning to this clone: The CDR3 end is not reached by the read, which stops 3 residues before it; the germline J gene fills it in. The V gene is TRBV2, the J gene TRBJ2-3; TRBD2 might be the D (5 bases). Germline V gives CDR1 SNHLY, CDR2 FYNNEI. V lost 6 bases, J lost 6 bases, and 7 bases lay in between. The CDR3 totals 11 residues. The CDR3 protein is CASSSGDTQYF. The sequenced CDR3 bases are TGTGCCAGCAGCTCGGGGGATACG.